This T cell receptor beta chain stems from a study of T cells in Graves' hyperthyroidism and ophthalmopathy. Amplification yielded TCR beta CDR3 regions, with RNA transcripts as the source. When the TCR CDR3 underwent first-round RT-PCR, the HTBI primer set was used. TCRdb analysed the multiplex PCR reads with MiXCR anew, one entry per CDR3 protein. The sample shows 500,000 to 550,000 distinct CDR3 sequences, about 20% of them seen only once. Not enrolled were patients with uncontrolled infection, other autoimmune disease, pregnancy or lactation. This clonotype occurred a few times. The CDR3 has 14 residues. V gave up 3 bases and J gave up 8 bases, with 13 bases separating them. CDR1 and CDR2 from the germline V gene are SNHLY and FYNNEI.

J is TRBJ1-4 and V is TRBV2; D is perhaps TRBD1 (6 bases). The receptor was derived from a man in his forties or fifties with Graves' ophthalmopathy. The specimen sequenced was blood. The CDR3 spells CASSDGGAGEKLFF. CDR3 sequence (DNA): TGTGCCAGCAGTGACGGGGGCGCGGGAGAAAAACTGTTTTTT.